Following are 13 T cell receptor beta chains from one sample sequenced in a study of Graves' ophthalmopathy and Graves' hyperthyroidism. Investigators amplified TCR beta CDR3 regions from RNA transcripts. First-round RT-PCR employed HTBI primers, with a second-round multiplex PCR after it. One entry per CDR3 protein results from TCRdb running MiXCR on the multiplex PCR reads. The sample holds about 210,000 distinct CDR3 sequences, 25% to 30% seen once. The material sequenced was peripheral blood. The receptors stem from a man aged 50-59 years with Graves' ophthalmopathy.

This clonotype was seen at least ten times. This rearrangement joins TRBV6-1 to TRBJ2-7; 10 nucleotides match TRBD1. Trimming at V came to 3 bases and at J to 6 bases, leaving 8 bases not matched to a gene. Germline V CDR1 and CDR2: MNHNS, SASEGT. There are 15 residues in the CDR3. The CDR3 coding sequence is TGTGCCAGCAGTGACGGGGGACAGGGGAAGGTCGAGCAGTACTTC. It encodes CASSDGGQGKVEQYF.

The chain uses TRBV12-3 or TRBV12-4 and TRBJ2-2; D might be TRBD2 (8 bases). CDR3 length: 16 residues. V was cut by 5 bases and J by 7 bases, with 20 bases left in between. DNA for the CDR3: TGTGCCAGCAGTCCCGGGAGGGCAGGGGGTCACGGGGAGCTGTTTTTT. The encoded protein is CASSPGRAGGHGELFF.

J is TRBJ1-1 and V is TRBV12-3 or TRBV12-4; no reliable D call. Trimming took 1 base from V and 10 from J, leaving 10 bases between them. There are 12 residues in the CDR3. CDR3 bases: TGTGCCAGCAGTTTAGTTAGGGCCGCAGCTTTCTTT. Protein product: CASSLVRAAAFF.

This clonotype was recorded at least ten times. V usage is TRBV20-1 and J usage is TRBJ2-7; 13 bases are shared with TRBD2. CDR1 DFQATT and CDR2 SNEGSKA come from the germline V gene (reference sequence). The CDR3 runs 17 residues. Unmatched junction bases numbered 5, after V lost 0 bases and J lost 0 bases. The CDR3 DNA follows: TGCAGTGCTAGAGATACTACTAGCGGGAGGGCCTCCTACGAGCAGTACTTC. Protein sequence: CSARDTTSGRASYEQYF.

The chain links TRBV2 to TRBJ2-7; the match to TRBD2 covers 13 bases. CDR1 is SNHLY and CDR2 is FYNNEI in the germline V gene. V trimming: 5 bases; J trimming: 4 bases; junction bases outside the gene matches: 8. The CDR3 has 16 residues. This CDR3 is CASSTSGRATNYEQYF. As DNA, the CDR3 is TGTGCCAGCAGTACTAGCGGGAGGGCCACAAATTACGAGCAGTACTTC.

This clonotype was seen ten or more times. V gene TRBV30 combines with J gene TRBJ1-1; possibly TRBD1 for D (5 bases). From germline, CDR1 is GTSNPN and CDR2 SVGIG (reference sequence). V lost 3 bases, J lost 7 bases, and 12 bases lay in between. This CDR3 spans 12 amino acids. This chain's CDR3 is CAWSGWDGEAFF. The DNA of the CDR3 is TGTGCCTGGAGCGGTTGGGACGGTGAAGCTTTCTTT.

The CDR3: CASSPNQRGSQETQYF. CDR3 sequence (DNA): TGTGCCAGCAGCCCTAACCAGAGAGGGTCCCAAGAGACCCAGTACTTC. This rearrangement joins TRBV7-2 to TRBJ2-5, with TRBD2 as a possible D gene (5 bases). The germline V gene encodes CDR1 SGHTA and CDR2 FQGNSA. The CDR3 runs 16 residues. With 5 bases removed from V and 1 base from J, the gap between germline ends came to 17 bases.

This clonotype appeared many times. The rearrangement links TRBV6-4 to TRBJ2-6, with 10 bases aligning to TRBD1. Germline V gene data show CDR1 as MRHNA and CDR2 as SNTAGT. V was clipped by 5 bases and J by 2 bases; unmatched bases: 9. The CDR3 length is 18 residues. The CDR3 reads CASSSRDRGLAGANVLTF. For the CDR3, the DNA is TGTGCCAGCAGTAGCCGGGACAGGGGTTTAGCTGGGGCCAACGTCCTGACTTTC.

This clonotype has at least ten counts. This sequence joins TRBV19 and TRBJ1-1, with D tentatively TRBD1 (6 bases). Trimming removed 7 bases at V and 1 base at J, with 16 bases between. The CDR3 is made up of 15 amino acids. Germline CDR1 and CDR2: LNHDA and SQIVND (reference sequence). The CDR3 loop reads CASTLQGLGNTEAFF. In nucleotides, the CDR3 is TGTGCCAGTACCCTACAGGGTCTCGGGAACACTGAAGCTTTCTTT.

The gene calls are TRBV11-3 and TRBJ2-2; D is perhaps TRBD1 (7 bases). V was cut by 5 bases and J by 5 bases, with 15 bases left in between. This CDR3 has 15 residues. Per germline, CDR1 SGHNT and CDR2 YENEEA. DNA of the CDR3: TGTGCCAGCAGCGGGGCGGGACAGAGAACCGGGGAGCTGTTTTTT. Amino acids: CASSGAGQRTGELFF.

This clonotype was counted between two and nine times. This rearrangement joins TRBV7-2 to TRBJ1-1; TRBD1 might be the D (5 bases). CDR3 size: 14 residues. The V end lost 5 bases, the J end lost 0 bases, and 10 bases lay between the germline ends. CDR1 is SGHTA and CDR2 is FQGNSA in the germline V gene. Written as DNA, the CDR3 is TGTGCCAGCAGCCCCCCGGGGCTGAACACTGAAGCTTTCTTT. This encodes CASSPPGLNTEAFF.

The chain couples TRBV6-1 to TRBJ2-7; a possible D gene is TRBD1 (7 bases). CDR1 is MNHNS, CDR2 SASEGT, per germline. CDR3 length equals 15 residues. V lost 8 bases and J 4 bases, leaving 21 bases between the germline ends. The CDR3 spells CASGGKGGQIYEQYF. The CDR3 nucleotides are TGTGCCAGCGGGGGAAAGGGGGGACAGATATACGAGCAGTACTTC.

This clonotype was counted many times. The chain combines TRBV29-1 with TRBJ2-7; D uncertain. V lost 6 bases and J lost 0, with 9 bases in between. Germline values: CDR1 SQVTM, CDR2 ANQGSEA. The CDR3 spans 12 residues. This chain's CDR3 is CSVLGSSYEQYF. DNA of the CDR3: TGCAGCGTACTTGGAAGCTCCTACGAGCAGTACTTC.